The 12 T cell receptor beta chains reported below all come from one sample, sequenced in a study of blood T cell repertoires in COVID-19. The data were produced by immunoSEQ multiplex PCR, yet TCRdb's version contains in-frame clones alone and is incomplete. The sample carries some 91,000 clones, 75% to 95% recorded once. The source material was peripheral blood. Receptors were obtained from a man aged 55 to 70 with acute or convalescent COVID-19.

CDR3 nucleotides: TGTGCCAGCAGAGATACAGGGGGCTATGGCTACACCTTC. It specifies CASRDTGGYGYTF. The chain joins TRBV14 to TRBJ1-2, with 8 positions matching TRBD1. Germline V CDR1 and CDR2: SGHDN, FVKESK. This CDR3 comprises 13 residues. Losses at the gene ends were 6 bases for V and 4 bases for J; bases not matched to a gene: 4.

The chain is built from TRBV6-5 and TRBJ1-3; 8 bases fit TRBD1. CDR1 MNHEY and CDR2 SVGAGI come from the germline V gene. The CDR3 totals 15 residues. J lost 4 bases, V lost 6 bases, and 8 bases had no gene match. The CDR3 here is CASRPGQGAGNTIYF. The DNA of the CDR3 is TGTGCCAGCAGACCCGGACAGGGAGCGGGAAACACCATATATTTT.

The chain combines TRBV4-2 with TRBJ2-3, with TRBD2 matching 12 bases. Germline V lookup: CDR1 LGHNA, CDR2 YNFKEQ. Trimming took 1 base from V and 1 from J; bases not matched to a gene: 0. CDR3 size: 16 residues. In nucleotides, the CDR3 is TGTGCCAGCAGCCAAGGGACTAGCGGGGGCACAGATACGCAGTATTTT. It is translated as CASSQGTSGGTDTQYF.

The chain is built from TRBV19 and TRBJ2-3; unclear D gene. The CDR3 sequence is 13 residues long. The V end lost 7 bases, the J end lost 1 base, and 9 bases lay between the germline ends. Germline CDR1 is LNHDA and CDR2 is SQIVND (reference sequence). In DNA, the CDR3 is TGTGCCAGTACGAGCCTAGGCACAGATACGCAGTATTTT. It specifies CASTSLGTDTQYF.

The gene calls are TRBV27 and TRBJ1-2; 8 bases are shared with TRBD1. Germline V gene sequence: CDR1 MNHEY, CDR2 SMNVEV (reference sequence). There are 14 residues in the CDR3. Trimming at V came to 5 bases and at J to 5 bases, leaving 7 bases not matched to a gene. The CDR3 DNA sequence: TGTGCCAGCAGTCCCGGACAGGGACCTTATGGCTACACCTTC. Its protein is CASSPGQGPYGYTF.

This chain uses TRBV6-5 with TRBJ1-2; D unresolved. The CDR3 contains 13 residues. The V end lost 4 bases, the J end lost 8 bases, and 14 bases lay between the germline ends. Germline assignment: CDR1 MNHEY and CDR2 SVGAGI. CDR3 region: CASSFLDSLGYTF. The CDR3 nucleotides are TGTGCCAGCAGTTTCCTGGACTCCCTGGGCTACACCTTC.

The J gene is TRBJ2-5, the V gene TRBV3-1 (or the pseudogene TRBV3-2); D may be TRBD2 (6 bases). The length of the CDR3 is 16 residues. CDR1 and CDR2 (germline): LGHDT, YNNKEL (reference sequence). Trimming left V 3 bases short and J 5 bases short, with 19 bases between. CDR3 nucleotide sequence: TGTGCCAGCAGCCAGGGGGGACTCTTCGATCGGGAGACCCAGTACTTC. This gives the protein CASSQGGLFDRETQYF.

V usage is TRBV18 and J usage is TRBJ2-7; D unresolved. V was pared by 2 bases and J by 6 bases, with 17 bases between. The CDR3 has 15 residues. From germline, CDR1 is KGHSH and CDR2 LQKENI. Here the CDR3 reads CASSPGSPALGEQYF. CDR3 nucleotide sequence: TGTGCCAGCTCACCAGGGTCCCCAGCGTTAGGCGAGCAGTACTTC.

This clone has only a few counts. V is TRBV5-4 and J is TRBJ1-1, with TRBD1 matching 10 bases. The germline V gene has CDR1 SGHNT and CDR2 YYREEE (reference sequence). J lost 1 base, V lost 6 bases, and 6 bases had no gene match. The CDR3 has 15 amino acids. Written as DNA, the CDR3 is TGTGCCAGCACGACAGGGGGCTTAAGGAACACTGAAGCTTTCTTT. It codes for CASTTGGLRNTEAFF.

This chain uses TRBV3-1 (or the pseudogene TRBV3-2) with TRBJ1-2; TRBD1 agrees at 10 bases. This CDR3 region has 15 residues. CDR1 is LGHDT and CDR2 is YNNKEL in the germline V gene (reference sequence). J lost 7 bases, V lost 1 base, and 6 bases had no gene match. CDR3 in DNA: TGTGCCAGCAGCCAAGGTGGGACAGGGGTCGGTGGCTACACCTTC. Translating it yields CASSQGGTGVGGYTF.

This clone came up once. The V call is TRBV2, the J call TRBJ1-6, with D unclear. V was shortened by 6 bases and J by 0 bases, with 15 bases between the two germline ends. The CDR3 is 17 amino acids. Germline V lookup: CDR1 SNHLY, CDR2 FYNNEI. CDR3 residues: CASSLVVGSSYNSPLHF. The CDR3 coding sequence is TGTGCCAGCAGCCTCGTGGTAGGGAGCTCCTATAATTCACCCCTCCACTTT.

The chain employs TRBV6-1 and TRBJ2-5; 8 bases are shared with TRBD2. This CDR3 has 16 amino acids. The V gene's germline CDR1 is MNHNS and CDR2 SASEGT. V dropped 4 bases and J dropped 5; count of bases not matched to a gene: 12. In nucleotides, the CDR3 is TGTGCCAGCAGTGGCCCTACGGGGGGGTCCCGGGAGACCCAGTACTTC. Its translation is CASSGPTGGSRETQYF.